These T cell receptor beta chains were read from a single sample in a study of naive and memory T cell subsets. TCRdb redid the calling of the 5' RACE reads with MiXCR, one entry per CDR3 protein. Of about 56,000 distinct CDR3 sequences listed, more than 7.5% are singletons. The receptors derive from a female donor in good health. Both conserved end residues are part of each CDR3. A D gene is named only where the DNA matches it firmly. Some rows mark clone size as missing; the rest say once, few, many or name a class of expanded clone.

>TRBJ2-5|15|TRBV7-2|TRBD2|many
TGTGCCAGCAGCTGGAGACTAGCGGGGGAAGAGACCCAGTACTTC
CASSWRLAGEETQYF
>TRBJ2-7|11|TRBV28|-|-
TGTGCCAGCAGTTTAGACTACGAGCAGTACTTC
CASSLDYEQYF
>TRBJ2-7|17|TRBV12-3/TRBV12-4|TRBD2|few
TGTGCCAGCAGTTTTGGGGGACTAGCGGGGGGATCCTACGAGCAGTACTTC
CASSFGGLAGGSYEQYF
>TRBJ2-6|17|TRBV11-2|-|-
TGTGCCAGCGCAGACCTTAAGTTAGCCTCTGGGGCCAACGTCCTGACTTTC
CASADLKLASGANVLTF
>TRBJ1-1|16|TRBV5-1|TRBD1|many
TGCGCCAGCAGCTTGGCCTCCGGGACAGGAGCTACTGAAGCTTTCTTT
CASSLASGTGATEAFF
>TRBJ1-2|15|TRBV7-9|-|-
TGTGCCAGCAGCTTAGGTATGGGCGGATTCTATGGCTACACCTTC
CASSLGMGGFYGYTF
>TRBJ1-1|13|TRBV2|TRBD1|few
TGTGCCAGCATGAGGGGGCCAAATGGTGAAGCTTTCTTT
CASMRGPNGEAFF
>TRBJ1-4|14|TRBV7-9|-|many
TGTGCCAGCAGCTTACACGCAACTAATGAAAAACTGTTTTTT
CASSLHATNEKLFF
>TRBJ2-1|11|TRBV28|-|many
TGTGCCAGCAGTTTAGGGTATGAGCAGTTCTTC
CASSLGYEQFF
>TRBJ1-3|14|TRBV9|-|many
TGTGCCAGCAGCGTAGACAGGTGGGGAAACACCATATATTTT
CASSVDRWGNTIYF
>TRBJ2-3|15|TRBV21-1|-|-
TGTGCCAGCAGCAAGGGATTTGTGAAATCTGGGACGCAGTATTTT
CASSKGFVKSGTQYF
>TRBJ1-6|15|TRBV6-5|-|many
TGTGCCAGCAGCCGGACTCAGGGGCGAAATTCACCCCTCCACTTT
CASSRTQGRNSPLHF
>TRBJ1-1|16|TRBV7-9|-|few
TGTGCCAGCAGCTTTCCTCCTCTGGGAGGGAACACTGAAGCTTTCTTT
CASSFPPLGGNTEAFF
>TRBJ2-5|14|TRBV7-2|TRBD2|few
TGTGCCAGCAGCTTGGCGGGGGGGCAAGAGACCCAGTACTTC
CASSLAGGQETQYF
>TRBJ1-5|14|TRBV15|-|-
TGTGCCACCCAGGACAGCTATAGCAATCAGCCCCAGCATTTT
CATQDSYSNQPQHF
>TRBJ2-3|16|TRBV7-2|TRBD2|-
TGTGCCAGCAGCCCCGGGTACAGCGGGGGCAGGGATACGCAGTATTTT
CASSPGYSGGRDTQYF
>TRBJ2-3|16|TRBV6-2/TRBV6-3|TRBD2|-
TGTGCCAGCAGTCTACTATTAGCGGGGGCGACAGATACGCAGTATTTT
CASSLLLAGATDTQYF